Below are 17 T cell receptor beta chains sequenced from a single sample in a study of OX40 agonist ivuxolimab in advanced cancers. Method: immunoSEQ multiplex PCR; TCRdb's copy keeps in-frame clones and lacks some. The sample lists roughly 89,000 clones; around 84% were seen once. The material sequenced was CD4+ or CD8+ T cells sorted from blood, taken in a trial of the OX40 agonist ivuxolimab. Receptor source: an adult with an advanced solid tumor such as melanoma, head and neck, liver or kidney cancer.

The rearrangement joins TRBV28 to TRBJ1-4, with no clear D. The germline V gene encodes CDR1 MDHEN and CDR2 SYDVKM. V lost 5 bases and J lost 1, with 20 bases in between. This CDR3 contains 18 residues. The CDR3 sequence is CASSPPRTVQLTNEKLFF. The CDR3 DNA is TGTGCCAGCAGTCCTCCCAGGACGGTCCAGCTAACTAATGAAAAACTGTTTTTT. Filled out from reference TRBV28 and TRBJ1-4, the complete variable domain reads DVKVTQSSRYLVKRTGEKVFLECVQDMDHENMFWYRQDPGLGLRLIYFSYDVKMKEKGDIPEGYSVSREKKERFSLILESASTNQTSMYLCASSPPRTVQLTNEKLFFGSGTQLSVL.

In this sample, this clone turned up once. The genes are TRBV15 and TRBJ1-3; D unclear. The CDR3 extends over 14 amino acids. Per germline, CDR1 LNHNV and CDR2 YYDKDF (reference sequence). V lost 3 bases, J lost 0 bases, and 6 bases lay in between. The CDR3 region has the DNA TGTGCCACCAGCAGGGGCAGCTCTGGAAACACCATATATTTT. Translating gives CATSRGSSGNTIYF.

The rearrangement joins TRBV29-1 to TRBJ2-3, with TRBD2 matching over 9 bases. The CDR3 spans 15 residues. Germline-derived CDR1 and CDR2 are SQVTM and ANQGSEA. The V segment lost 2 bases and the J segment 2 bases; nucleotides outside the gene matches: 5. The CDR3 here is CSVERRGGLTDTQYF. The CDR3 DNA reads TGCAGCGTTGAACGGCGGGGGGGCCTCACAGATACGCAGTATTTT.

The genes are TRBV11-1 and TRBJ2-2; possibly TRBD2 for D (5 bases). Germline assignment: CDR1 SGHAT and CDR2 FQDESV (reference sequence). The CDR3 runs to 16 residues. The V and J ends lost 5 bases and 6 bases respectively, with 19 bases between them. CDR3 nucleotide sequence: TGTGCCAGCAGCCTAGGGCAAGCGGTCGGGGCCGGGGAGCTGTTTTTT. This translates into CASSLGQAVGAGELFF.

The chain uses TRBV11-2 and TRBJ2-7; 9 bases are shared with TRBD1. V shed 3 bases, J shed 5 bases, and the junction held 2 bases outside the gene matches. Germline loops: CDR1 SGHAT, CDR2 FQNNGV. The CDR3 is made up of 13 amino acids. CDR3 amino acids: CASSLGQGNEQYF. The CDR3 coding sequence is TGTGCCAGCAGCTTGGGACAGGGAAACGAGCAGTACTTC.

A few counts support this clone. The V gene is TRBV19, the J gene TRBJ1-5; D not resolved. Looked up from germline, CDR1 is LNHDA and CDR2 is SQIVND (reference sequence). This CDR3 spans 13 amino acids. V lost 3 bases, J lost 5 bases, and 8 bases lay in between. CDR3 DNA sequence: TGTGCCAGTAGTATGGGCTACGATCAGCCCCAGCATTTT. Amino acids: CASSMGYDQPQHF.

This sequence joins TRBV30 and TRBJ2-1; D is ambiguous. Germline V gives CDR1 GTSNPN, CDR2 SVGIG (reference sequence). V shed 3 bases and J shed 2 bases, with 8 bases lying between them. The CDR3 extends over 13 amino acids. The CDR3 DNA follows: TGTGCCTGGAGCCGAACCACCTACAATGAGCAGTTCTTC. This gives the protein CAWSRTTYNEQFF.

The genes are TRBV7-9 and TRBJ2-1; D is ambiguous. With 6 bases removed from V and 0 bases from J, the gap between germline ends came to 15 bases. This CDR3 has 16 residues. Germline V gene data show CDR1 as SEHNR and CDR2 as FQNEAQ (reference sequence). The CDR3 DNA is TGTGCCAGCAGGTTGAGTGTCGACCGCTCCTACAATGAGCAGTTCTTC. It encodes CASRLSVDRSYNEQFF.

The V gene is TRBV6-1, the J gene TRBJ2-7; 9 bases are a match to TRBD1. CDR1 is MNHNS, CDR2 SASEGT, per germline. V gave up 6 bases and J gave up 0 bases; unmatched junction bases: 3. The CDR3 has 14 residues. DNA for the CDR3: TGTGCCAGCAGCCGGACAGGGGTCTCCTACGAGCAGTACTTC. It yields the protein CASSRTGVSYEQYF.

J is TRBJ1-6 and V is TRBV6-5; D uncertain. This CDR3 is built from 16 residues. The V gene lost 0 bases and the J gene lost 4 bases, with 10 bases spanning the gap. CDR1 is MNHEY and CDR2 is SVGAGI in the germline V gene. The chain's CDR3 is CASSYSAELYNSPLHF. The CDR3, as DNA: TGTGCCAGCAGTTACTCGGCAGAGCTTTATAATTCACCCCTCCACTTT.

The CDR3 is CASSFGLAGGYITDTQYF. CDR3 in DNA: TGCGCCAGCAGCTTCGGACTAGCGGGGGGGTATATCACAGATACGCAGTATTTT. The chain links TRBV5-1 to TRBJ2-3; 15 bases agree with TRBD2. With 2 bases clipped from V and 2 bases from J, the junction kept 6 bases outside the gene matches. This CDR3 spans 18 amino acids. The germline CDR1 and CDR2 sequences are SGHRS and YFSETQ.

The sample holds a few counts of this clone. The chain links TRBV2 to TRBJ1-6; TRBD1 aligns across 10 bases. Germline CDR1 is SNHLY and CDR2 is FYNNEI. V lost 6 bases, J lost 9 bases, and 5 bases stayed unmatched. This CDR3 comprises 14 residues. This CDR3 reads CASRTGGAGSPLHF. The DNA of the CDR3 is TGTGCCAGCAGGACAGGGGGCGCGGGTTCACCCCTCCACTTT. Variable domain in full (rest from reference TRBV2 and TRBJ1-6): EPEVTQTPSHQVTQMGQEVILRCVPISNHLYFYWYRQILGQKVEFLVSFYNNEISEKSEIFDDQFSVERPDGSNFTLKIRSTKLEDSAMYFCASRTGGAGSPLHFGNGTRLTVT.

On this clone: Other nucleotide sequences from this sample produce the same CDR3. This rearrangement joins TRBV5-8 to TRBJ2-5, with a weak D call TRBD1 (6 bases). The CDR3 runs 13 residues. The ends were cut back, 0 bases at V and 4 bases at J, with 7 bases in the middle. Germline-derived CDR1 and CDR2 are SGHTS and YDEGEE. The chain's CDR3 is CASSLVGGETQYF. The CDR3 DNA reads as TGTGCCAGCAGCTTGGTAGGGGGAGAGACCCAGTACTTC.

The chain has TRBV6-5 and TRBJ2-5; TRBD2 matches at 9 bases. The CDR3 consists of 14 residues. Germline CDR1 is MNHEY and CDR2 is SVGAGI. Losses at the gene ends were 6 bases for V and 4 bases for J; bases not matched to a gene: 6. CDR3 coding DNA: TGTGCCAGCAGCCGGCTAGCGGGGCGAGAGACCCAGTACTTC. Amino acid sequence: CASSRLAGRETQYF.

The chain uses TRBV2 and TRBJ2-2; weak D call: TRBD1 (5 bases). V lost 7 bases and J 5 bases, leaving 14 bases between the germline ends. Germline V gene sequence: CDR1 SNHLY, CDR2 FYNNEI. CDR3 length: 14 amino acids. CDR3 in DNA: TGTGCCAGCACCTTTTCCAGGGTGACCGGGGAGCTGTTTTTT. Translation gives CASTFSRVTGELFF. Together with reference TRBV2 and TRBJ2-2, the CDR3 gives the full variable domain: EPEVTQTPSHQVTQMGQEVILRCVPISNHLYFYWYRQILGQKVEFLVSFYNNEISEKSEIFDDQFSVERPDGSNFTLKIRSTKLEDSAMYFCASTFSRVTGELFFGEGSRLTVL.

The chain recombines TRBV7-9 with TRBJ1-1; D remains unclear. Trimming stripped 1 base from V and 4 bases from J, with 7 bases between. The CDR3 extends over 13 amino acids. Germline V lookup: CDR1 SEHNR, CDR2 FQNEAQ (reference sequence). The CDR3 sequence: CASSLEFSTEAFF. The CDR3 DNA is TGTGCCAGCAGCTTAGAGTTCAGCACTGAAGCTTTCTTT.

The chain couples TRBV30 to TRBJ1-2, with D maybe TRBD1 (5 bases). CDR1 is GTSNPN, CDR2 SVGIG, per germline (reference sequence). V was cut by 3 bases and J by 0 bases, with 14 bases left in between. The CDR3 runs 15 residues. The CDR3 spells CAWRSPGGSNYGYTF. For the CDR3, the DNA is TGTGCCTGGAGAAGTCCCGGGGGGTCTAACTATGGCTACACCTTC.